The clone carrying this T cell receptor (beta chain) was counted at least ten times. The target antigen is unknown. These data come from a study of CD8 T cells in ankylosing spondylitis. Study-wide results and caveats: A TCR beta motif of seven or eight highly homologous variants appeared characteristic of ankylosing spondylitis blood.

TCRdb redid the calling of the 5' RACE reads with MiXCR, one entry per CDR3 protein. The sample records 200,000 to 300,000 distinct CDR3 sequences, about 9.1% being singletons. V was trimmed by 0 bases and J by 0 bases, leaving 15 bases between them. The germline CDR1 and CDR2 sequences are MGHRA and YSYEKL. The CDR3 is 18 residues long. The specimen sequenced was blood, either unsorted or a sorted T cell fraction (not recorded which). The chain employs TRBV4-1 and TRBJ1-3; D gene ambiguous. The origin of this receptor is a male donor with ankylosing spondylitis or in good health (not recorded which). The CDR3 region is CASSQESAGTLSGNTIYF. CDR3 nucleotide sequence: TGCGCCAGCAGCCAAGAGAGTGCGGGAACACTCTCTGGAAACACCATATATTTT.